The rows below give T cell receptor beta chains drawn from one sample of a study of cytomegalovirus exposure and HLA in healthy donors. Assay used: immunoSEQ multiplex PCR; TCRdb lists only in-frame clones, some missing. Of over 100,000 clones in the sample, around 64% are singletons; the top ten hold roughly 2%. The sequenced material came from PBMCs. Receptors were obtained from a woman aged 25 to 39 in good health and CMV-seronegative. Both conserved end residues are part of each CDR3. D genes are given only for firm matches. Size values are once, few and many counts, or a class for expanded clones, and some rows have none.

D	size	J	V	DNA	CDR3
TRBD1	few	TRBJ1-4	TRBV7-9	TGTGCCAGCAGCGTAGGGGGACAGACGACCGAAAAACTGTTTTTT	CASSVGGQTTEKLFF
.	.	TRBJ1-2	TRBV6-5	TGTGCCAGCACTCAGTCCGATACAGGGCGCGATGGCTACACCTTC	CASTQSDTGRDGYTF
TRBD1	.	TRBJ1-6	TRBV7-9	TGTGCCAGCAGTACAGGGGGGATAATTCACCCCCTCCACTTT	CASSTGGIIHPLHF
TRBD1	.	TRBJ2-7	TRBV14	TGTGCCAGCAGCCAAGTCGCGGTAGGACAGGGGGCGTGGGAGCAGTACTTC	CASSQVAVGQGAWEQYF
.	once	TRBJ2-3	TRBV19	TGTGCCACCCAACACGGAGATCTCAGCACAGATACGCAGTATTTT	CATQHGDLSTDTQYF
.	.	TRBJ2-7	TRBV28	TGTGCCAGCAGGAAACGACAATACGCCTCCTACGAGCAGTACTTC	CASRKRQYASYEQYF
.	few	TRBJ1-5	TRBV30	TGTGCCTGGTCCCCGGCCGGACAACCGGATCAGCCCCAGCATTTT	CAWSPAGQPDQPQHF
TRBD2	.	TRBJ2-7	TRBV10-3	TGTGCCAGTGGACTAGCGGGAGCTAACGAGCAGTACTTC	CASGLAGANEQYF
TRBD1	.	TRBJ1-2	TRBV6-1	TGTGCCAGCAGTGAAACTTACGGGACAGGGTATGGCTACACCTTC	CASSETYGTGYGYTF
.	.	TRBJ1-3	TRBV5-3	TGTGCCAGAAGCTTGCGTAGTGTTCCGTACTCTGGAAACACCATATATTTT	CARSLRSVPYSGNTIYF
TRBD2	.	TRBJ2-1	TRBV4-3	TGCGCCAGCAGCCGATCGGGACTAGCGGGAGACAGCTCCTACAATGAGCAGTTCTTC	CASSRSGLAGDSSYNEQFF
.	.	TRBJ2-7	TRBV28	TGTGCCAGCAGGCTTTTCGTAGGGGGCGAGCAGTACTTC	CASRLFVGGEQYF
.	.	TRBJ1-6	TRBV4-2	TGTGCCAGCAGCCAAGATCCTAGCGGGAATTCACCCCTCCACTTT	CASSQDPSGNSPLHF
.	few	TRBJ2-3	TRBV5-1	TGCGCCAGCAGCTTGGATGGCAGTCGCACAGATACGCAGTATTTT	CASSLDGSRTDTQYF
.	.	TRBJ1-5	TRBV6-5	TGTGCCAGCAGTTACGGGCCCGGTCAGCCCCAGCATTTT	CASSYGPGQPQHF
TRBD1	.	TRBJ2-7	TRBV6-5	TGTGCCAGCAGTCGGGGACAGGGGGCGCGGGAGCAGTACTTC	CASSRGQGAREQYF
TRBD1	.	TRBJ2-7	TRBV7-9	TGTGCCAGCAGCTCTATTCCCGGGACAGGGGCCTCCTACGAGCAGTACTTC	CASSSIPGTGASYEQYF
.	few	TRBJ2-2	TRBV19	TGTGCCAGTAAGAGGGAGATAACATCCGGGGAGCTGTTTTTT	CASKREITSGELFF
.	.	TRBJ1-1	TRBV28	TGTGCCAGCAGTTTAAGGGGGACTGAAGCTTTCTTT	CASSLRGTEAFF
TRBD1	.	TRBJ2-1	TRBV4-2	TGTGCCAGCAGCCAGGCCGGGACAGGGATTTACAATGAGCAGTTCTTC	CASSQAGTGIYNEQFF
TRBD1	few	TRBJ1-5	TRBV6-4	TGTGCCAGCAGTGTCGGGACAGAAGCAGGCCAGCCCCAGCATTTT	CASSVGTEAGQPQHF
.	.	TRBJ2-3	TRBV9	TGTGCCAGCTCTGCCAGGACAGTGGTCACAGATACGCAGTATTTT	CASSARTVVTDTQYF
TRBD2	.	TRBJ2-7	TRBV13	TGTGCCAGCAGCCTGACTAGCGGGAGGGCCTTTGGGGAGCAGTACTTC	CASSLTSGRAFGEQYF
.	once	TRBJ1-6	TRBV4-1	TGCGCCAGCAGCCAAGTCCAGGATAATTCACCCCTCCACTTT	CASSQVQDNSPLHF
.	.	TRBJ2-5	TRBV18	TGTGCCAGCTCACTACAGGGCAGAGAGACCCAGTACTTC	CASSLQGRETQYF
TRBD2	few	TRBJ2-7	TRBV5-6	TGTGCCAGCAGCCTAGGACTAGCGGGTGCCTACGAGCAGTACTTC	CASSLGLAGAYEQYF
TRBD2	.	TRBJ2-5	TRBV5-1	TGCGCCAGCAGCTTAGCACCTACCGGGACTAGCGTAGAGACCCAGTACTTC	CASSLAPTGTSVETQYF
TRBD1	.	TRBJ1-1	TRBV4-3	TGCGCCAGCAGTCTTGACAGGGCCGGGAACACTGAAGCTTTCTTT	CASSLDRAGNTEAFF
.	.	TRBJ2-7	TRBV7-6	TGTGCCAGCAGCTTAGGCGGGGGCAGCTCCTACGAGCAGTACTTC	CASSLGGGSSYEQYF
TRBD2	.	TRBJ2-5	TRBV10-3	TGTGCCATCAGACGAGCGGGAGGGCCCGCGGAGACCCAGTACTTC	CAIRRAGGPAETQYF
.	.	TRBJ2-1	TRBV27	TGTGCCACGACCCCTGGGAGCAGCTCCTACAATGAGCAGTTCTTC	CATTPGSSSYNEQFF
TRBD2	.	TRBJ2-3	TRBV6-1	TGTGCCAGCAGTGCACTAGCGGGACTTCCCACAGATACGCAGTATTTT	CASSALAGLPTDTQYF
.	.	TRBJ2-1	TRBV7-9	TGTGCCAGCAGCTTAGGTCTCGGGAAAGGCACTGAGCAGTTCTTC	CASSLGLGKGTEQFF
.	.	TRBJ1-2	TRBV9	TGTGCCAGCAGCCCCGCCACCGAGAATGGCTACACCTTC	CASSPATENGYTF
.	.	TRBJ2-7	TRBV28	TGTGCCAGCAGGGGGCAGGGGCAATCCTACGAGCAGTACTTC	CASRGQGQSYEQYF
.	.	TRBJ2-3	TRBV5-6	TGTGCCAGCAGCTACATCACAGATACGCAGTATTTT	CASSYITDTQYF
.	.	TRBJ2-1	TRBV27	TGTGCCAGCAGTAGAGAAGTGACTTACAGGGACAATGAGCAGTTCTTC	CASSREVTYRDNEQFF
.	.	TRBJ2-2	TRBV7-2	TGTGCCAGCAGCTTAGTCGGCACAGGGATGGCCGGGGAGCTGTTTTTT	CASSLVGTGMAGELFF
TRBD2	.	TRBJ2-1	TRBV2	TGTGCCAGCACTCGAGCGGGAGAGGGGGATGAGCAGTTCTTC	CASTRAGEGDEQFF
TRBD2	.	TRBJ2-1	TRBV28	TGTGCCAGCAGTTTGACTAGCGGTACCTACAATGAGCAGTTCTTC	CASSLTSGTYNEQFF
.	.	TRBJ2-3	TRBV6-1	TGTGCCAGCAGTGAAACGGGCGGGGCTAGCACAGATACGCAGTATTTT	CASSETGGASTDTQYF
.	.	TRBJ1-4	TRBV2	TGTGCCAGCAGTGAAGACAGCAGAGTGTTTTTT	CASSEDSRVFF
TRBD2	.	TRBJ2-1	TRBV7-3	TGTGCCAGCAGCTCGGTAGCGGGTGGGATTCCCAATGAGCAGTTCTTC	CASSSVAGGIPNEQFF
TRBD2	.	TRBJ2-1	TRBV19	TGTGCCAGTAGTTTGGGTGCGGGAGGCTTTACCTACAATGAGCAGTTCTTC	CASSLGAGGFTYNEQFF
.	.	TRBJ1-4	TRBV6-1	TGTGCCAGCAGATCACCGGGAGACTCTAATGAAAAACTGTTTTTT	CASRSPGDSNEKLFF
.	few	TRBJ1-1	TRBV30	TGTGCCTGGAACAGGCAGTTTCGAACTGAAGCTTTCTTT	CAWNRQFRTEAFF
.	.	TRBJ1-5	TRBV28	TGTGCCAGCAGCCGGACAGATCGGTATTATCAGCCCCAGCATTTT	CASSRTDRYYQPQHF
TRBD1	few	TRBJ2-2	TRBV5-4	TGTGCCAGCAGCTTATGGACAGGGGGTACCGGGGAGCTGTTTTTT	CASSLWTGGTGELFF
TRBD1	.	TRBJ1-1	TRBV27	TGTGCCAGCAGGTGGACAGGGAACACTGAAGCTTTCTTT	CASRWTGNTEAFF
TRBD2	.	TRBJ2-1	TRBV29-1	TGCAGCGTTGAAGATCGGAGTAGCGGGAGCTATGAGCAGTTCTTC	CSVEDRSSGSYEQFF